One sample yielded the 3 T cell receptor beta chains listed below, sequenced in a study of T cells in Graves' hyperthyroidism and ophthalmopathy. Amplification targeted TCR beta CDR3 regions from RNA transcripts. An initial round of RT-PCR targeting the TCR CDR3 relied on the HTBI primer set. TCRdb independently ran MiXCR on the multiplex PCR reads; one entry per CDR3 protein. The sample contains about 250,000 distinct CDR3 sequences, roughly 22% of which appear only once. The sample comprised blood. These receptors originate from a woman aged 40 to 49 with Graves' ophthalmopathy.

The table lists this clonotype with many counts. The genes are TRBV5-6 and TRBJ2-2, with 7 bases fitting TRBD2. J was trimmed by 4 bases and V by 4 bases; bases with no gene match: 7. The CDR3 is 15 amino acids. Germline V gene data show CDR1 as SGHDT and CDR2 as YYEEEE. The CDR3 nucleotides are TGTGCCAGCAGCGTTGCGGGAGAACGCACCGGGGAGCTGTTTTTT. The encoded protein is CASSVAGERTGELFF.

V usage is TRBV27 and J usage is TRBJ2-7; D gene ambiguous. Germline V CDR1 and CDR2: MNHEY, SMNVEV (reference sequence). The CDR3 sequence is 13 residues long. Trimming took 3 bases from V and 5 from J, leaving 11 bases between them. As DNA, the CDR3 is TGTGCCAGCAGTTTTTCGCGTTGGCACGAGCAGTACTTC. This sequence encodes CASSFSRWHEQYF.

The chain carries TRBV7-2 and TRBJ2-5; TRBD2 agrees at 9 bases. Trimming removed 1 base from V and 6 bases from J; junction bases left unmatched: 9. The CDR3 totals 16 residues. Germline loops: CDR1 SGHTA, CDR2 FQGNSA. The CDR3 sequence: CASSLDGAGGPKTQYF. The DNA for the CDR3 is TGTGCCAGCAGCTTAGATGGGGCGGGAGGGCCGAAGACCCAGTACTTC.